These 15 T cell receptor beta chains share one sample of origin, sequenced in a study of healthy donors' naive CD4 and CD8 T cells. TCR libraries were built from around 0.45 ug of total RNA by linear amplification. TCRdb re-analysed the reads in MiXCR, keeping a single row per CDR3 protein. In the table there are 150,000 to 200,000 distinct CDR3 sequences, about 76% of which are singletons. Sequenced: naive CD4+ and CD8+ T cells sorted from blood, pooled from several donors. All receptors derive from a pool of human donors in good health; the sample pools cells from several healthy donors.

J is TRBJ1-6 and V is TRBV6-5; 8 bases agree with TRBD1. Trimming took 4 bases from V and 9 from J; bases not matched to a gene: 8. The CDR3 is 15 residues long. Germline V CDR1 and CDR2: MNHEY, SVGAGI. The CDR3 DNA follows: TGTGCCAGCAGTTCTCGGGACAGGTCGATTTCACCCCTCCACTTT. Translated: CASSSRDRSISPLHF.

This chain joins TRBV11-1 and TRBJ1-1; a weak D match, TRBD1 (5 bases). The V and J ends lost 5 bases and 0 bases respectively, with 13 bases between them. CDR3 length equals 15 residues. Looked up from germline, CDR1 is SGHAT and CDR2 is FQDESV (reference sequence). The CDR3 nucleotides read TGTGCCAGCAGCGGCAAGGGACCGATGAACACTGAAGCTTTCTTT. As protein: CASSGKGPMNTEAFF. Complete variable domain (other parts from reference TRBV11-1 and TRBJ1-1): EAEVAQSPRYKITEKSQAVAFWCDPISGHATLYWYRQILGQGPELLVQFQDESVVDDSQLPKDRFSAERLKGVDSTLKIQPAELGDSAMYLCASSGKGPMNTEAFFGQGTRLTVV.

The chain is built from TRBV7-8 and TRBJ2-1, with 9 bases fitting TRBD2. The length of the CDR3 is 15 residues. Germline V gene lookup returns CDR1 SGHVS and CDR2 FQNEAQ. Losses at the gene ends were 1 base for V and 13 bases for J; bases not matched to a gene: 11. DNA for the CDR3: TGTGCCAGCAGCTTAGATGGACTAGCGAGTACGGCACAGTTCTTC. Translated: CASSLDGLASTAQFF. Full variable domain (outside the CDR3, taken from reference TRBV7-8 and TRBJ2-1): GAGVSQSPRYKVAKRGQDVALRCDPISGHVSLFWYQQALGQGPEFLTYFQNEAQLDKSGLPSDRFFAERPEGSVSTLKIQRTQQEDSAVYLCASSLDGLASTAQFFGPGTRLTVL.

This chain links TRBV19 with TRBJ1-2; no clear D gene. This CDR3 has 15 residues. From germline, CDR1 is LNHDA and CDR2 SQIVND (reference sequence). V gave up 0 bases and J gave up 0 bases, with 8 bases separating them. The CDR3 DNA is TGTGCCAGTAGTATAGAGCCAGGCTCTAACTATGGCTACACCTTC. Translated: CASSIEPGSNYGYTF.

This rearrangement joins TRBV30 to TRBJ2-3, with TRBD2 identical over 11 bases. J was trimmed by 6 bases and V by 8 bases; bases with no gene match: 7. Germline CDR1 GTSNPN, CDR2 SVGIG (reference sequence). This CDR3 is 13 amino acids long. The CDR3 sequence: CAGSGRAFDTQYF. In nucleotides, the CDR3 is TGTGCCGGTAGCGGGAGGGCCTTCGATACGCAGTATTTT.

V and J are TRBV27 and TRBJ2-1; the D is unclear. The CDR3 totals 13 residues. V lost 7 bases, J lost 6 bases, and 13 bases lay in between. Looked up from germline, CDR1 is MNHEY and CDR2 is SMNVEV (reference sequence). CDR3 loop: CASTRVGFNEQFF. The CDR3 nucleotides are TGTGCCAGCACCCGGGTGGGCTTCAATGAGCAGTTCTTC.

The rearrangement uses TRBV5-8 and TRBJ2-1; 11 positions match TRBD2. V was pared by 7 bases and J by 9 bases, with 9 bases of the junction left unmatched. Germline lookup yields CDR1 SGHTS and CDR2 YDEGEE. The CDR3 consists of 14 residues. The CDR3 bases are TGTGCCAGCGGAGTAGCGGGAGGGCCTTTTGAGCAGTTCTTC. The encoded protein is CASGVAGGPFEQFF. Together with reference TRBV5-8 and TRBJ2-1, the CDR3 gives the full variable domain: EAGVTQSPTHLIKTRGQQATLRCSPISGHTSVYWYQQALGLGLQFLLWYDEGEERNRGNFPPRFSGRQFPNYSSELNVNALELEDSALYLCASGVAGGPFEQFFGPGTRLTVL.

The V call is TRBV12-3 or TRBV12-4, the J call TRBJ1-1; D is uncertain. V lost 3 bases and J 1 base, leaving 6 bases between the germline ends. The CDR3 extends over 13 amino acids. CDR3: CASSFAQNTEAFF. CDR3 DNA: TGTGCCAGCAGTTTTGCCCAGAACACTGAAGCTTTCTTT.

The genes are TRBV19 and TRBJ2-5; tentative D call: TRBD2 (7 bases). The CDR3 loop spans 13 amino acids. Trimming took 3 bases from V and 5 from J, leaving 10 bases between them. CDR1 is LNHDA, CDR2 SQIVND, per germline (reference sequence). The CDR3 reads CASSIGGLETQYF. The CDR3 nucleotides read TGTGCCAGTAGTATCGGGGGGCTGGAGACCCAGTACTTC. Drawing the rest from reference TRBV19 and TRBJ2-5, the complete variable domain is DGGITQSPKYLFRKEGQNVTLSCEQNLNHDAMYWYRQDPGQGLRLIYYSQIVNDFQKGDIAEGYSVSREKKESFPLTVTSAQKNPTAFYLCASSIGGLETQYFGPGTRLLVL.

This clonotype was found a few times. V is TRBV29-1 and J is TRBJ2-7, with 9 bases identical to TRBD1. Germline values: CDR1 SQVTM, CDR2 ANQGSEA. V lost 4 bases to trimming and J lost 3 bases; unmatched junction nucleotides: 4. This CDR3 is 13 amino acids long. CDR3 residues: CSVGTGVFYEQYF. The CDR3, as DNA: TGCAGCGTTGGGACAGGGGTCTTCTACGAGCAGTACTTC.

V is TRBV18 and J is TRBJ2-7, with 7 bases lining up with TRBD1. This CDR3 region has 14 residues. Trimming cost V 4 bases and J 2 bases; bases outside gene matches: 5. Germline loops: CDR1 KGHSH, CDR2 LQKENI. CDR3 nucleotides: TGTGCCAGCTCACAGGGACAGATTGCCTACGAGCAGTACTTC. Translating gives CASSQGQIAYEQYF.

The J gene is TRBJ2-1, the V gene TRBV29-1; TRBD1 might be the D (6 bases). The CDR3 has 14 residues. Trimming removed 4 bases from V and 4 bases from J, with 14 bases in between. Per the germline V gene, CDR1 is SQVTM and CDR2 is ANQGSEA. CDR3 loop: CSVVEDRAYNEQFF. The CDR3 nucleotides are TGCAGCGTTGTTGAGGACAGAGCTTACAATGAGCAGTTCTTC.

This clonotype was seen only a few times. The chain carries TRBV19 and TRBJ2-4; D possibly corresponds to TRBD1 (6 bases). The V end lost 5 bases, the J end lost 6 bases, and 17 bases lay between the germline ends. CDR3 size: 15 residues. Germline V gene sequence: CDR1 LNHDA, CDR2 SQIVND (reference sequence). As DNA, the CDR3 is TGTGCCAGTAGTGGAATCAGGGGACCAGGAAACATTCAGTACTTC. Translation gives CASSGIRGPGNIQYF.

This chain joins TRBV29-1 and TRBJ2-5, with D hard to call. The V gene's germline CDR1 is SQVTM and CDR2 ANQGSEA. This CDR3 is 14 amino acids long. V lost 6 bases and J 2 bases, leaving 16 bases between the germline ends. The CDR3 sequence is CSVVFGRTQETQYF. The CDR3 DNA reads TGCAGCGTGGTTTTCGGGCGAACGCAAGAGACCCAGTACTTC.

The chain recombines TRBV15 with TRBJ1-3; no clear D gene. This CDR3 is 12 amino acids long. Per germline, CDR1 LNHNV and CDR2 YYDKDF (reference sequence). Trimming pared 0 bases from V and 7 bases from J, leaving 4 bases between. The CDR3 coding sequence is TGTGCCACCAGCAGAGAATTTAACACCATATATTTT. This sequence encodes CATSREFNTIYF.